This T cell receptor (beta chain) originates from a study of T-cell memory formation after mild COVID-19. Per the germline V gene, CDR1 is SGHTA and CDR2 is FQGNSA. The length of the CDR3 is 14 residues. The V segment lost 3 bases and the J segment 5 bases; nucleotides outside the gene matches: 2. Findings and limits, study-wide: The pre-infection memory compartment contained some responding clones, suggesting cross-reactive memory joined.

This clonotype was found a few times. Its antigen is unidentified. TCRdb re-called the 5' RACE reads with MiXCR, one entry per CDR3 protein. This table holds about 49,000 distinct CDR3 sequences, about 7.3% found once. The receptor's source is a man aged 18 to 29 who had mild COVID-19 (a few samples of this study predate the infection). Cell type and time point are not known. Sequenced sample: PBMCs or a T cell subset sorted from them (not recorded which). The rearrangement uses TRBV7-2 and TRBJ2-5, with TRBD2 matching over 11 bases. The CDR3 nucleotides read TGTGCCAGCAGCTTGACTAGCGGGGAGGAGACCCAGTACTTC. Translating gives CASSLTSGEETQYF.